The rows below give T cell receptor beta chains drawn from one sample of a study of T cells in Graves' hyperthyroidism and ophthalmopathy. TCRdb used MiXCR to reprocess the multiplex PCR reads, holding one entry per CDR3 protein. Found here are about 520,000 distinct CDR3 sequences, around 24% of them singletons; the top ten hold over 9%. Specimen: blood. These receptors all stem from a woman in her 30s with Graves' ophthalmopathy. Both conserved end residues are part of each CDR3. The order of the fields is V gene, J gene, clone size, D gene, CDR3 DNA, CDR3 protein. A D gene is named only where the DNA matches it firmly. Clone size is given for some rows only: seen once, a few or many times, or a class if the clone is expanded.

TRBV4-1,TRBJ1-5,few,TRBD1,TGCGCCAGCAGCCGATTCGGGGAGGGGGCCCATCAGCCCCAGCATTTT,CASSRFGEGAHQPQHF
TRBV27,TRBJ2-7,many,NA,TGTGCCAGCAGCCTCCGCTTGACAGGCTCCTACGAGCAGTACTTC,CASSLRLTGSYEQYF
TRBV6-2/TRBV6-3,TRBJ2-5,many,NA,TGTGCCAGCAGGAAGCGCGGTATGTCGTACCAAGAGACCCAGTACTTC,CASRKRGMSYQETQYF
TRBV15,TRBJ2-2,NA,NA,TGTGCCACCAGCAGAGGAGCAGGCGGACCCGGGGAGCTGTTTTTT,CATSRGAGGPGELFF
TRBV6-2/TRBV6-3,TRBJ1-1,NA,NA,TGTGCCAGCAAAACGCGGAACTTGAACACTGAAGCTTTCTTT,CASKTRNLNTEAFF
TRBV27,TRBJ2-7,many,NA,TGTGCCAGCAGTCCTGGGACGGTACTATGGGAGCAGTACTTC,CASSPGTVLWEQYF
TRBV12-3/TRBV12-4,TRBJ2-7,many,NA,TGTGCCAGCAGTTTATATGACAGCTCTAACGAGCAGTACTTC,CASSLYDSSNEQYF
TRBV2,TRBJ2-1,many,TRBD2,TGTGCCAGCCGTTTAGCGGGGGCGAACGAGGAGCAGTTCTTC,CASRLAGANEEQFF
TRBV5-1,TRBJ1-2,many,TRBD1,TGCGCCAGCAGCCACGGACAGGGTCTACGCTATGGCTACACCTTC,CASSHGQGLRYGYTF
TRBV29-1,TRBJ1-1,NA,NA,TGCAGCGTTGATCGAGCTTTCTTT,CSVDRAFF
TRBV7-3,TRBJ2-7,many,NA,TGTGCCAGCAGTCGGGGGACAGACTACGAGCAGTACTTC,CASSRGTDYEQYF
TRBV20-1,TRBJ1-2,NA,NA,TGCAGTGCTAGATCAAGGGGGGCGCTGATTGGCTACACCTTC,CSARSRGALIGYTF
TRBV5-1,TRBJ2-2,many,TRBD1,TGCGCCAGCAGCAAAGGGACAGGTGTCACCGGGGAGCTGTTTTTT,CASSKGTGVTGELFF
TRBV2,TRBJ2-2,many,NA,TGTGCCAGCGGAGGGCAGGGAACCGGGGAGCTGTTTTTT,CASGGQGTGELFF
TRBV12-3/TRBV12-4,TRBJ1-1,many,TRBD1,TGTGCCAGCAGTTTTAGGCAGGGGGGCACTGAAGCTTTCTTT,CASSFRQGGTEAFF
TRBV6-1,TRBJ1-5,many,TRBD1,TGTGCCAGCAGCGATACAGGGGGCGAGCATTTT,CASSDTGGEHF
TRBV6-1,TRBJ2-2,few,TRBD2,TGTGCCAGCAGTCCAGGGACTAGCATAAGGACCGGGGAGCTGTTTTTT,CASSPGTSIRTGELFF
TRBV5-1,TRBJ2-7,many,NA,TGCGCCAGCGCCGACGGAGCTTTCTACGAGCAGTACTTC,CASADGAFYEQYF
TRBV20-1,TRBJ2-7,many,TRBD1,TGCAGTGCTAGGACAGGGGGCGAAGACGAGCAGTACTTC,CSARTGGEDEQYF
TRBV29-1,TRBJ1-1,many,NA,TGCAGCAATACAGGGTTGGGCACTGAAGCTTTCTTT,CSNTGLGTEAFF
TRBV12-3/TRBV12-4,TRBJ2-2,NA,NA,TGTGCCAGCAGTTTACACCGGACCGGGGAGCTGTTTTTT,CASSLHRTGELFF
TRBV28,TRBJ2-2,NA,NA,TGTGCCAGCAAGAGCACCGGGGAGCTGTTTTTT,CASKSTGELFF
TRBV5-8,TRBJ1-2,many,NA,TGTGCCAGCAGCTTGGGAGAGGGGATCTATGGCTACACCTTC,CASSLGEGIYGYTF
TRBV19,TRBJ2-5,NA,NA,TGTGCCAGTAGTTGGCACTCTCTACAAGAGACCCAGTACTTC,CASSWHSLQETQYF
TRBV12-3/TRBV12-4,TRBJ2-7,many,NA,TGTGCCAGCAGTTTTGGGGGGCTTGGCTACGAGCAGTACTTC,CASSFGGLGYEQYF
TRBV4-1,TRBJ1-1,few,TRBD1,TGCGCCAGCAGCCACCGGGACAGGGGAAAGAACACTGAAGCTTTCTTT,CASSHRDRGKNTEAFF
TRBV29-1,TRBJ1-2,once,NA,TGCAGCGTTGAGGCCGGGAGGGAGGACTATGGCTACACCTTC,CSVEAGREDYGYTF
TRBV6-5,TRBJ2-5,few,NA,TGTGCCAGCAGTTACTCCGGGATTGACGAGACCCAGTACTTC,CASSYSGIDETQYF
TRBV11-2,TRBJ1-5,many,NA,TGTGCCAGCAGCTTAATGACAGGACTTAATCAGCCCCAGCATTTT,CASSLMTGLNQPQHF
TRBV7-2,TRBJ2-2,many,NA,TGTGCCAGCAGCCCTGGAGGGGGGATCACCGGGGAGCTGTTTTTT,CASSPGGGITGELFF
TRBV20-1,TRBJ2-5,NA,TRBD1,TGCAGTGCAAAGCCCCCGACAGGGGGCGGGGAGACCCAGTACTTC,CSAKPPTGGGETQYF
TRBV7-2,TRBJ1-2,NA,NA,TGTGCCAGCAGCTTAAGTCTCCACGGCGACTATGGCTACACCTTC,CASSLSLHGDYGYTF